The entry below gives a single T cell receptor beta chain sequence along with its context. The target antigen is unknown. This sample was included in a study of shared clonotypes between healthy human individuals. Study-wide background: Three men and two women, aged 18 to 49, were donors. Per donor, three plates held CD4 naive cells, three held CD4 memory, two held CD8 naive and one held CD8 memory.

Trimming removed 0 bases at V and 1 base at J, with 15 bases between. Germline V gene lookup returns CDR1 KGHSH and CDR2 LQKENI. The CDR3 sequence is 17 residues long. TCRdb's table, derived via immunoSEQ multiplex PCR, lists solely in-frame clones and lacks some. The sample holds around 700,000 clones; 60% to 80% are singletons and the top ten take under 2%. Regarding the study as a whole: Only blood was sampled; tissue repertoires likely differ.

A CD45RA-negative memory subset and a CD45RA+ naive subset were separated from the CD4+ cells. Sequencing input: memory CD4+ T cells sorted from blood. Specified subset: CD45RA-negative fraction. The chain recombines TRBV18 with TRBJ1-1; D might be TRBD1 (5 bases). The sequence derives from a woman aged 30 to 39 in good health. This chain's CDR3 is CASSPPMSRVSNTEAFF. The DNA for the CDR3 is TGTGCCAGCTCACCACCTATGAGCAGGGTTTCGAACACTGAAGCTTTCTTT.